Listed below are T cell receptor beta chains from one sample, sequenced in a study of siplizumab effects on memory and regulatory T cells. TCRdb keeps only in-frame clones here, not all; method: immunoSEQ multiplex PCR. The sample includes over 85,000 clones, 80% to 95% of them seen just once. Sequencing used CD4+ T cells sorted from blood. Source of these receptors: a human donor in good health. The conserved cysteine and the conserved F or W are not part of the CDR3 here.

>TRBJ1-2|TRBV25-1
ASSEFDLSGTNYGYT
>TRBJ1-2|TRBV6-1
ASSEGVGTANYGYT
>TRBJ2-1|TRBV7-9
ASSYDGREQF
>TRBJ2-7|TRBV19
ASSTAGLLVYEQY
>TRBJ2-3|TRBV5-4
ASSGKRREGRVRDTQY
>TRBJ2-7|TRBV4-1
ASSQEIGSFYEQY
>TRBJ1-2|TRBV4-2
ASSQAGLGGYT
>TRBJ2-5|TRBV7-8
ASSPMAATQETQY
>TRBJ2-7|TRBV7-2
ASSLGGVYEQY
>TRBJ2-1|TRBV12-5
ASGLVLSGRTYNEQF
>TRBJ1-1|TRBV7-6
ASALLGQVPSSLGGEAF
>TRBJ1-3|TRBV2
ASKGLGNTIY
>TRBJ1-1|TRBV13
ASSFLPGQGAEGTEAF
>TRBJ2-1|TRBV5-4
ASTLAGGLYNEQF
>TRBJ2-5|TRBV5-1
ASSLEAGREETQY
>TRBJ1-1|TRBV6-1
ASLVDLSLSEAF
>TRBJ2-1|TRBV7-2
ASSPGGTSNEQF
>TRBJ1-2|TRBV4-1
ASSPPGQGAGGYT
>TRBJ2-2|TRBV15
ATSRGGGSTGELF
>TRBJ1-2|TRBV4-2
ASSLGTPIDYGYT
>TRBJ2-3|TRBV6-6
ASSTTGQGFGTQY
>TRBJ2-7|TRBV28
AISVGQVYEQY
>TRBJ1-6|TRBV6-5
ASSRGTGDSPLH
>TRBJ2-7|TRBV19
ASTGREGRY
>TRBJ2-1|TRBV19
ASSILGQGSYNEQF
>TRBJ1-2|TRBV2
ASKGSNYGYT
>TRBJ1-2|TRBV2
ASSQQNYGYT
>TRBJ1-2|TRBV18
ASSPQQETNYGYT
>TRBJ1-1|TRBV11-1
ASSMGLRRGRNTEAF
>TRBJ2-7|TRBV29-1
SAGDRPSYEQY
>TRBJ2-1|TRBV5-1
ASSLEAATTEQF
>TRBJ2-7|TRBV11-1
ASSFSSGSEQY
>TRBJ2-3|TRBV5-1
ASSLEQVTDTQY
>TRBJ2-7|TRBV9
ASSGTGGFEQY
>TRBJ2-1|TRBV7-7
ASSLGLHPSNEQF
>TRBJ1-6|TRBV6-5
ASSPGGGSGSPLH
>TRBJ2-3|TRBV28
ASTGLSLGTDTQY
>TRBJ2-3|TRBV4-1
ASSQAPTSDTQY
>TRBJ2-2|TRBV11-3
ASSGSVLDTGELF
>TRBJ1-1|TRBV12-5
ASGLVLNTEAF
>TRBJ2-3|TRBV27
ASSLWQDTDTQY
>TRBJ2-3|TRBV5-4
ASSLWTGATDTQY
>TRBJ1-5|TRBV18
ASSPPGQGNNQPQH